This T cell receptor (beta chain) was documented in a study of shared clonotypes between healthy human individuals. Study-level findings and limits: Investigators collected only blood, and repertoires in tissues likely differ. Estimated clonotype richness was generally higher in naive than memory subsets.

Generated by immunoSEQ multiplex PCR, the TCRdb table keeps only in-frame clones and is missing some. The table includes about 2,500,000 clones, around 90% detected once. Concerning this clone: The antigen is unknown.

CDR1 is MNHEY and CDR2 is SVGAGI in the germline V gene. This CDR3 contains 13 residues. The V and J ends lost 7 bases and 5 bases respectively, with 14 bases between them. The study separated CD4+ cells into CD45RA+ naive and CD45RA-negative memory subsets. The sequence was obtained from a man younger than 35 in good health. J is TRBJ2-5 and V is TRBV6-5; D perhaps matches TRBD2 (6 bases). Sequencing used naive CD4+ T cells sorted from blood. The subset is: CD45RA+ positively selected. The CDR3 DNA is TGTGCCAGCATTGGCGGGGCCGGGGAGACCCAGTACTTC. It translates to CASIGGAGETQYF.